This T cell receptor beta chain was obtained from a study of T-cell memory formation after mild COVID-19. TCR alpha and TCR beta cDNA libraries carrying sample barcodes and UMIs came from 5'RACE with constant-segment primers. TCRdb analysed the 5' RACE reads with MiXCR anew, one entry per CDR3 protein. The sample carries 300,000 to 400,000 distinct CDR3 sequences, approximately 27% recorded once. This clonotype occurred a few times. What it binds is unknown. Study-wide results and limits: Mainly CM and EM harbored the contracting CD4+ clones; mainly EMRA harbored the CD8+ ones. Clonal second-wave expansions that peaked on day 37 had unconfirmed SARS-CoV-2 specificity. Contracting clones from day 15 to 85 had balanced CD4/CD8; later expanders favoured CD4+.

Germline trimming cut 4 bases from V and 3 bases from J; bases unmatched to any gene: 5. Germline loops: CDR1 SGHVS, CDR2 FNYEAQ. The CDR3 loop spans 14 amino acids. This receptor was identified in an adult woman who had mild COVID-19 (a few samples of this study predate the infection). Cell type and time point are not known. What was sequenced was PBMCs or a T cell subset sorted from them (not recorded which). This chain uses TRBV7-6 with TRBJ2-5; 7 bases map to TRBD1. CDR3 coding DNA: TGTGCCAGCAGCTCAGACAGGGTAAAAGAGACCCAGTACTTC. It yields the protein CASSSDRVKETQYF.